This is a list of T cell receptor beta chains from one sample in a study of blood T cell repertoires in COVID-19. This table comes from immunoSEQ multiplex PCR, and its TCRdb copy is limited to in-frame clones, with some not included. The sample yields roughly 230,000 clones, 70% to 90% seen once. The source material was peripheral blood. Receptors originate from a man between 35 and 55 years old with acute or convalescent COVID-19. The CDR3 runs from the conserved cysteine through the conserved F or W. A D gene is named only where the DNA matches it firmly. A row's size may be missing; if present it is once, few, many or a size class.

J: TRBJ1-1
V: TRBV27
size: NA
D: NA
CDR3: CASSSRPDSLDVMNTEAFF
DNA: TGTGCCAGCAGTTCCCGCCCGGACAGCCTCGATGTTATGAACACTGAAGCTTTCTTT

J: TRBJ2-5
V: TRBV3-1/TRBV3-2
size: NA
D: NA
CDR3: CASTTWGPSGGETQYF
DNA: TGTGCCAGCACCACATGGGGGCCCTCCGGGGGGGAGACCCAGTACTTC

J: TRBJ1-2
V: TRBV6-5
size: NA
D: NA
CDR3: CTSSTGGNYGYTF
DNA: TGTACCAGCAGTACGGGGGGAAACTATGGCTACACCTTC

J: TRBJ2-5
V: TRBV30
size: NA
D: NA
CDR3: CAWSPSSETQYF
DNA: TGTGCCTGGAGTCCCTCCTCGGAGACCCAGTACTTC

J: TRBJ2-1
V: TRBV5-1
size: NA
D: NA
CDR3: CASRGGASNNEQFF
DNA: TGCGCCAGCAGGGGCGGGGCTAGTAATAATGAGCAGTTCTTC

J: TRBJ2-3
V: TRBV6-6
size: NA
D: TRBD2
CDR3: CASSYSSGGTDTQYF
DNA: TGTGCCAGCAGTTACTCGTCGGGGGGGACAGATACGCAGTATTTT

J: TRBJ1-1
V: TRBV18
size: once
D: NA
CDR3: CASSPSTGGAGTEAFF
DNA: TGTGCCAGCTCACCCTCCACGGGGGGCGCGGGCACTGAAGCTTTCTTT

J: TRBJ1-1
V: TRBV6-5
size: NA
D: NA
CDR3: CASRSRNTEAFF
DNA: TGTGCCAGCAGATCCCGGAACACTGAAGCTTTCTTT

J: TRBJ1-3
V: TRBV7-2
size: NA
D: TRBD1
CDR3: CASSLKTGGVGNTIYF
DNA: TGTGCCAGCAGCTTAAAAACAGGGGGCGTAGGAAACACCATATATTTT

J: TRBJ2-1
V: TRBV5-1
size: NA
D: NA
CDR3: CASSLTTRVGWPPTYNEQFF
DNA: TGCGCCAGCAGCTTAACCACGAGGGTTGGCTGGCCCCCAACCTACAATGAGCAGTTCTTC

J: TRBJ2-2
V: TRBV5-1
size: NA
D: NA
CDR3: CASSRGLASSTGELFF
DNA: TGCGCCAGCAGTCGAGGCTTGGCTAGCAGTACCGGGGAGCTGTTTTTT